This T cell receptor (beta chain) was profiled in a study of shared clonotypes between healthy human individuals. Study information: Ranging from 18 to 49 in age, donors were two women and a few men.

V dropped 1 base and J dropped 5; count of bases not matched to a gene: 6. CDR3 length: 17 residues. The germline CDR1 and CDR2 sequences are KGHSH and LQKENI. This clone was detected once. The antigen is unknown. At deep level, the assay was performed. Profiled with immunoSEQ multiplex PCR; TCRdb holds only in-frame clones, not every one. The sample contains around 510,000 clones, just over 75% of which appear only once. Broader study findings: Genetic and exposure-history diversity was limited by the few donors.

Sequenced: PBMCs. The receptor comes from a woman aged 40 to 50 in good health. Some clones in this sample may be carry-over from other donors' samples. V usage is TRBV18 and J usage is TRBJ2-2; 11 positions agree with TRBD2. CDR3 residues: CASSPQLAGAKTGELFF. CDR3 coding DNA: TGTGCCAGCTCACCACAACTAGCGGGAGCCAAGACCGGGGAGCTGTTTTTT.